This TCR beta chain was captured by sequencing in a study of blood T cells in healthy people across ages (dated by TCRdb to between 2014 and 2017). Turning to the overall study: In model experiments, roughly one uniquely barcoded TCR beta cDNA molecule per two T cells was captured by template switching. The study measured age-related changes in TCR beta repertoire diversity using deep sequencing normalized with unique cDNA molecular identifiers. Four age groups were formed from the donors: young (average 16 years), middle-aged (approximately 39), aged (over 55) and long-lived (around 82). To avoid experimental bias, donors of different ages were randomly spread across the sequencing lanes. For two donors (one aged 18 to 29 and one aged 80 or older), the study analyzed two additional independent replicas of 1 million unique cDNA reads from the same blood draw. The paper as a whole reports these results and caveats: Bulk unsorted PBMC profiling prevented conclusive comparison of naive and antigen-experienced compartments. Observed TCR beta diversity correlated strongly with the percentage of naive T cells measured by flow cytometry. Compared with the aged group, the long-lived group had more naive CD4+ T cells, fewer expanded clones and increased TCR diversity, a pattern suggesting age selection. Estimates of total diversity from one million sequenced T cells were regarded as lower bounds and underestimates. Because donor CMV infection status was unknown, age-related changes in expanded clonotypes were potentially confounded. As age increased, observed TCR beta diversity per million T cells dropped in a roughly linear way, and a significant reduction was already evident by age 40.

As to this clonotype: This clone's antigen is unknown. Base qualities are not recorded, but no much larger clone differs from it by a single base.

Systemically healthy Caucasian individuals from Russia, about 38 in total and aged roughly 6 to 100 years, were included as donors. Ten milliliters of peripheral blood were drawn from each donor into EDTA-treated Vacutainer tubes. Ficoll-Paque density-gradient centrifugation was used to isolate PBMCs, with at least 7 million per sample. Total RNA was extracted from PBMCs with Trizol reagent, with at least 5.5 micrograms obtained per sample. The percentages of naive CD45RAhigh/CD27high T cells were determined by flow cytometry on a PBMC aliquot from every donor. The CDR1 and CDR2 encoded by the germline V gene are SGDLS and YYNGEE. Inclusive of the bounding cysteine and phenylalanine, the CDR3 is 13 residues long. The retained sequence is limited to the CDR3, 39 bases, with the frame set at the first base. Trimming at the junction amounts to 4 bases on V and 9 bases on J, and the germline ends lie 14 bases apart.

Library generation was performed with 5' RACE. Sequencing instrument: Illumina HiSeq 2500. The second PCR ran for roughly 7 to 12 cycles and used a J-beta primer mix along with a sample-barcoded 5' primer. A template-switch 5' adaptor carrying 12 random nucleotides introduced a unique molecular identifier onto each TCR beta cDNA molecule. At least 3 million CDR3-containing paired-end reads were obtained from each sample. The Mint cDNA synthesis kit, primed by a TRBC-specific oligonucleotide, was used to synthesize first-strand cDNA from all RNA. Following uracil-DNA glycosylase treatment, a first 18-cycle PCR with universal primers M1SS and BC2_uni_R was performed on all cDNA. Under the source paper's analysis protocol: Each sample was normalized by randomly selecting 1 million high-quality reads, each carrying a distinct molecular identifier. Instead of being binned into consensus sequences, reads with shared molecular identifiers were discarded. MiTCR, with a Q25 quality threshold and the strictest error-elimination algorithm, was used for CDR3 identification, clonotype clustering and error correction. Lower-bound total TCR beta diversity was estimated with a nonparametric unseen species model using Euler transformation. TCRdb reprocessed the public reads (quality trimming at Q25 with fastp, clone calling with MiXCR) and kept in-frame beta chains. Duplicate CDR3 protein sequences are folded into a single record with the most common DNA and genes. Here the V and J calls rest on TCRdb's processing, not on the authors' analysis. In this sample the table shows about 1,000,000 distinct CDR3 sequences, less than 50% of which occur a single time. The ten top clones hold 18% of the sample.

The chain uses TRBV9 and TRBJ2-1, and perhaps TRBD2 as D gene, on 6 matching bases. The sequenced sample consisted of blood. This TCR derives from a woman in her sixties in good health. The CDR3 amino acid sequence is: CASSSIRGGEQFF. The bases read TGTGCCAGCAGCTCCATTAGGGGAGGTGAGCAGTTCTTC.